This T cell receptor beta chain was captured in a study of blood T cell repertoires in COVID-19 (dated by TCRdb to 2020 to 2021). The study in broad terms: Collaborator samples came from the United States, Italy and Spain and covered acute and convalescent phases of COVID-19. HLA class I and class II types, where available, came from metadata supplied by the sample provider rather than from assay-based typing. The repertoires were released in a freely available public database meant as a resource for research on the immune response to SARS-CoV-2. Deeply sampled blood TCRbeta repertoires from subjects exposed to, actively infected with, or recovered from COVID-19 were included in the dataset. The prospective study material was composed of cDNA or gDNA derived from T cells, B-cell-depleted T cells, or PBMCs. The sample metadata nearly always contained a de-identified subject ID, COVID-19 status, age in years and sex. Samples came from the ongoing ImmuneRACE study (first 160 participants) plus 1,254 subjects from 6 global collaborators. The paper's findings and limits, for the study overall: The quantity of clinical and demographic metadata differed by source and by participant and was supplied without curation.

CDR1 and CDR2, per the germline V gene, are SGHTA and FQGNSA. V is clipped by 5 bases and J by 9 bases, and the sequence between their germline boundaries is 8 bases long. The CDR3 covers 12 residues, taking in both the cysteine and the phenylalanine. The retained sequence is limited to the CDR3, 36 bases, with the frame set at the first base. TCRbeta CDR3 regions were amplified from genomic DNA by means of the immunoSEQ Assay, a bias-controlled multiplex PCR. Per the original workflow: The number of nucleated cells in each sample was estimated from the amplification of reference gene primers within the assay. To quantify the absolute abundance of each unique TCRbeta CDR3 rearrangement, sequence reads were collapsed and filtered. Productive Simpson clonality was computed per sample as the square root of Simpson's diversity index over productive rearrangements. In TCRdb, the immuneACCESS table is reduced to in-frame sequences with V and J assigned. These tables do not hold every clone; where another copy was compared, an unresolved V gene accounts for under half, and the others remain unexplained. V and J calls and clone size come straight from that table; D and trimming were deduced from the DNA. This sample has 70,000 or so clones in its table, and roughly 80% of those were observed once. Around a sixth of the sample comes from the top ten.

Concerning this clone itself: Its target antigen remains unknown. Base-call qualities are not available, and no considerably larger clone is one nucleotide away.

Whole blood was collected in K2EDTA tubes by collaborating institutions according to the institutions' own protocols. Collaborator samples were shipped for TCRbeta analysis as frozen whole blood, isolated PBMCs, or DNA extracted from either sample type. This clonotype originated in a human donor in a cohort sampled during active COVID-19. Rearrangement joined TRBV7-2 to TRBJ1-6; no confident D gene assignment can be made. Sequenced sample: peripheral blood. DNA sequence: TGTGCCAGCAGCGGAGAGGGTTCACCCCTCCACTTT. Its coded protein is CASSGEGSPLHF.